The 4 T cell receptor beta chains below were found in one sample sequenced in a study of shared T cell receptors in the human thymus. Generated by immunoSEQ multiplex PCR, the TCRdb table keeps only in-frame clones and is missing some. The sample consists of about 540,000 clones, approximately 78% of them appearing once. Separately, the same data were catalogued under a study of human thymus T cells.

Source material: thymocytes. The source is a boy under two years old with a congenital heart defect.

This clone was detected a few times. J is TRBJ2-7 and V is TRBV14; the match to TRBD2 covers 9 bases. The CDR3 extends over 20 amino acids. V shed 6 bases and J 3 bases; nucleotides not matched to a gene: 24. In germline, CDR1 is SGHDN, CDR2 FVKESK. The CDR3 region has the DNA TGTGCCAGCAGTTCGAGCCGCACTTGGGCGGGAGGGCCTGAAGTCTACGAGCAGTACTTC. It encodes CASSSSRTWAGGPEVYEQYF.

The DNA of the CDR3 is TGTGCCAGCACCAACACAGGGAATGGCTACACCTTC. It codes for CASTNTGNGYTF. V gene TRBV28 combines with J gene TRBJ1-2, with D possibly TRBD1 on 6 matching bases. The CDR3 contains 12 residues. Germline values: CDR1 MDHEN, CDR2 SYDVKM. V shed 7 bases and J shed 6 bases, with 12 bases lying between them.

The V call is TRBV6-5, the J call TRBJ2-7; TRBD1 matches at 12 bases. V shed 5 bases, J shed 5 bases, and the junction held 4 bases outside the gene matches. The CDR3 is 14 residues long. Germline CDR1 reads MNHEY; CDR2 reads SVGAGI. The CDR3 loop reads CASSPGTGGDEQYF. In nucleotides, the CDR3 is TGTGCCAGCAGTCCCGGGACAGGGGGCGACGAGCAGTACTTC.

The chain employs TRBV5-1 and TRBJ2-5, with unresolved D. Germline loops: CDR1 SGHRS, CDR2 YFSETQ. V was shortened by 4 bases and J by 0 bases, with 16 bases between the two germline ends. This CDR3 spans 16 amino acids. The CDR3 DNA sequence: TGCGCCAGCAGCCCCCAGGTTAGACACAACCAAGAGACCCAGTACTTC. Translating it yields CASSPQVRHNQETQYF.